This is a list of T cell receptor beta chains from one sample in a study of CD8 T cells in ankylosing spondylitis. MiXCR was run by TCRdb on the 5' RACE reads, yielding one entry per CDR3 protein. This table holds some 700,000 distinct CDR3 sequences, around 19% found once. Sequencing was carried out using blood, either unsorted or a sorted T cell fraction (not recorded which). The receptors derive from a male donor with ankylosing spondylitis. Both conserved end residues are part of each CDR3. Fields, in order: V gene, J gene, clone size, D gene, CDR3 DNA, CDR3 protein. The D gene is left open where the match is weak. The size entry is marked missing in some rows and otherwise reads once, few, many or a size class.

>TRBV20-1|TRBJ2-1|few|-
TGCAGTGCTAGTATTGGGACCCTGAGCTCCTACAATGAGCAGTTCTTC
CSASIGTLSSYNEQFF
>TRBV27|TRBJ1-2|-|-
TGTGCCAGCAGTTTAAGCTGGGAGACAGTAAGGAGCGGCTACACCTTC
CASSLSWETVRSGYTF
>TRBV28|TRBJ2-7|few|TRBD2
TGTGCCAGCAGTTTATTACGCGGACTAGCGAGCTCCTACGAGCAGTACTTC
CASSLLRGLASSYEQYF
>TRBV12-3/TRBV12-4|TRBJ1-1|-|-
TGTGCCAGCAGGATAAGGGACCTAAACACTGAAGCTTTCTTT
CASRIRDLNTEAFF
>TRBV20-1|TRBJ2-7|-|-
TGCAGTGCTCGGTTCAAGGGACTTCCGAACGAGCAGTACTTC
CSARFKGLPNEQYF
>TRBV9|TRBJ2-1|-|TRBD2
TGTGCCAGCAACTCCGGGACTAGCGGAGGTGAGCAGTTCTTC
CASNSGTSGGEQFF
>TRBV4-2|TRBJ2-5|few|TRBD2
TGTGCCAGCAGCCAAGATGGCCTAGCGGCTTGGGAGACCCAGTACTTC
CASSQDGLAAWETQYF
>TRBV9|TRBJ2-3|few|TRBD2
TGTGCCAGCAGCTTAGGGACTAGCGGGGGGATGGATACGCAGTATTTT
CASSLGTSGGMDTQYF
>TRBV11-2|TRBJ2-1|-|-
TGTGCCAGCAACTTTCAACCTCAGGGGTACAATGAGCAGTTCTTC
CASNFQPQGYNEQFF
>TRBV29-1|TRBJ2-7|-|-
TGCAGCGTTGGGACCGACCGCTACGAGCAGTACTTC
CSVGTDRYEQYF
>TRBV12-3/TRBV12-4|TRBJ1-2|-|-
TGTGCCAGCAGTTCTCCCCGGACAGAAACTTATGGCTACACCTTC
CASSSPRTETYGYTF
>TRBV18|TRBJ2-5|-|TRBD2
TGTGCCAGCTCACCAATAACTAGCGAGACCCAAGAGACCCAGTACTTC
CASSPITSETQETQYF
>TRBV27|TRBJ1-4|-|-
TGTGCCAGCAGTCCTCTCCCAGGACGGATTAATGAAAAACTGTTTTTT
CASSPLPGRINEKLFF
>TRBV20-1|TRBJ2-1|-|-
TGCAGTGCTGGAGAGGACAGCTACAATGAGCAGTTCTTC
CSAGEDSYNEQFF
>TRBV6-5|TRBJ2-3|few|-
TGTGCCAGCAGTTTTCCGGGGCGCACAGATACGCAGTATTTT
CASSFPGRTDTQYF
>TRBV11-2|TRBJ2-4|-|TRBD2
TGTGCCAGCAGCCCATCACCTGGGACTAGCGGGAGAGGGAACATTCAGTACTTC
CASSPSPGTSGRGNIQYF
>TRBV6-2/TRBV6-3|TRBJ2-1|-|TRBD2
TGTGCCAGCACCCCGGGGGGTGGTGGGCAGTTCTTC
CASTPGGGGQFF
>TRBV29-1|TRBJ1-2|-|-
TGCAGCGTTGTAGGGGATTTCCGTGGAGCTAACTATGGCTACACCTTC
CSVVGDFRGANYGYTF
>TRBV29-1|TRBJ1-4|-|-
TGCAGCGTTGAGCAGGGAGGGACTAATGAAAAACTGTTTTTT
CSVEQGGTNEKLFF
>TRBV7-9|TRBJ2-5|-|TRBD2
TGTGCCAGCAGCCCCAGCCCCGGACTAGCGGAAGAGACCCAGTACTTC
CASSPSPGLAEETQYF
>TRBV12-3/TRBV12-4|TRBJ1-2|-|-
TGTGCCAGCACCAGAGGGGGGGCGGACTATGGCTACACCTTC
CASTRGGADYGYTF
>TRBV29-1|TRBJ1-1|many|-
TGCAGCGTTGAAAATCGGAACACTGAAGCTTTCTTT
CSVENRNTEAFF
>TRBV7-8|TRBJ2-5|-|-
TGTGCCAGCAGCTTTGGGGCTGAGACCCAGTACTTC
CASSFGAETQYF